The 4 T cell receptor beta chains given below trace back to one sample, sequenced in a study of OX40 agonist ivuxolimab in advanced cancers. Assay: immunoSEQ multiplex PCR; the TCRdb copy retains only in-frame clones and omits some. Of approximately 72,000 clones detected, around 90% appear once; the ten largest clones hold 0.7% to 1%. The material was CD4+ or CD8+ T cells sorted from blood, obtained in a trial of the OX40 agonist ivuxolimab. These receptors were taken from an adult with an advanced solid tumor such as melanoma, head and neck, liver or kidney cancer.

This clone was seen at least ten times. The chain uses TRBV7-2 and TRBJ1-2; D gene unclear. CDR3 length equals 14 residues. V was cut by 0 bases and J by 4 bases, with 9 bases left in between. The germline V gene has CDR1 SGHTA and CDR2 FQGNSA. CDR3 in DNA: TGTGCCAGCAGCTTAGCTATCGGGCCCTATGGCTACACCTTC. Translation gives CASSLAIGPYGYTF.

The CDR3, as DNA: TGTGCCAGCAGCTCGAATGGACTAGCGGGAGTTGGGCAGTACTTC. The encoded protein is CASSSNGLAGVGQYF. The chain links TRBV5-5 to TRBJ2-7; TRBD2 matches 13 bases. Per the germline V gene, CDR1 is SGHKS and CDR2 is YYEKEE (reference sequence). The CDR3 consists of 15 residues. V shed 3 bases, J shed 9 bases, and the junction held 9 bases outside the gene matches.

This CDR3 reads CASSPDVKETQYF. In DNA, the CDR3 is TGTGCCAGCTCACCAGACGTAAAAGAGACCCAGTACTTC. This chain connects TRBV18 to TRBJ2-5; no reliable D call. V was cut by 2 bases and J by 3 bases, with 7 bases left in between. In germline, CDR1 is KGHSH, CDR2 LQKENI. The CDR3 is 13 residues long.

The genes are TRBV19 and TRBJ2-1, with D possibly being TRBD2 (5 bases). Per the germline V gene, CDR1 is LNHDA and CDR2 is SQIVND (reference sequence). The CDR3 is 13 residues long. The V and J ends lost 8 bases and 9 bases respectively, with 17 bases between them. This chain's CDR3 is CASSSVTRGEQFF. The CDR3 DNA is TGTGCCAGTTCCTCAGTTACCCGGGGTGAGCAGTTCTTC.